A selection of T cell receptor beta chains follows, all from one sample in a study of post-analysis software for immune sequencing data. TCRdb recomputed calls from the PCR reads with MiXCR, one row per CDR3 protein. The sample lists 600,000 to 750,000 distinct CDR3 sequences, 55% to 60% occurring once. What was sequenced was blood. Every receptor here comes from a girl aged 2 to 10 with multiple sclerosis. The CDR3 runs from the conserved cysteine through the conserved F or W. The D gene is left open where the match is weak. Clone size, where shown, is once, few, many, or a class for clones that have expanded.

J gene: TRBJ1-5
V gene: TRBV6-6
clone size: .
D gene: .
CDR3 protein: CASSYSRNGQPQHF
CDR3 DNA: TGTGCCAGCAGTTACTCGAGAAACGGTCAGCCCCAGCATTTT

J gene: TRBJ2-3
V gene: TRBV6-5
clone size: few
D gene: .
CDR3 protein: CASSYSQLADTQYF
CDR3 DNA: TGTGCCAGCAGTTACTCGCAACTAGCAGATACGCAGTATTTT

J gene: TRBJ2-3
V gene: TRBV5-6
clone size: .
D gene: .
CDR3 protein: CASSFITDTQYF
CDR3 DNA: TGTGCCAGCAGCTTCATCACAGATACGCAGTATTTT

J gene: TRBJ2-1
V gene: TRBV29-1
clone size: .
D gene: TRBD2
CDR3 protein: CSVEGQLAGGGNEQFF
CDR3 DNA: TGCAGCGTTGAAGGGCAACTAGCGGGAGGGGGCAATGAGCAGTTCTTC

J gene: TRBJ2-7
V gene: TRBV9
clone size: .
D gene: TRBD2
CDR3 protein: CASSSEGGGGYEQYF
CDR3 DNA: TGTGCCAGCAGCTCAGAGGGCGGGGGGGGTTACGAGCAGTACTTC

J gene: TRBJ2-5
V gene: TRBV20-1
clone size: once
D gene: .
CDR3 protein: CSARDRAGAQETQYF
CDR3 DNA: TGCAGTGCTAGAGATCGGGCGGGGGCCCAAGAGACCCAGTACTTC

J gene: TRBJ1-5
V gene: TRBV30
clone size: .
D gene: .
CDR3 protein: CAWSVSGFQPQHF
CDR3 DNA: TGTGCCTGGAGTGTATCGGGGTTTCAGCCCCAGCATTTT

J gene: TRBJ2-1
V gene: TRBV25-1
clone size: .
D gene: .
CDR3 protein: CASSEYHGYSYNEQFF
CDR3 DNA: TGTGCCAGCAGTGAATATCACGGGTACTCCTACAATGAGCAGTTCTTC

J gene: TRBJ2-3
V gene: TRBV5-1
clone size: .
D gene: .
CDR3 protein: CASSSLSGDDTQYF
CDR3 DNA: TGCGCCAGCAGCTCCCTGTCGGGGGACGATACGCAGTATTTT

J gene: TRBJ2-1
V gene: TRBV3-1
clone size: .
D gene: TRBD2
CDR3 protein: CASSQPTSGKDEQFF
CDR3 DNA: TGTGCCAGCAGCCAGCCGACTAGCGGGAAGGATGAGCAGTTCTTC

J gene: TRBJ1-1
V gene: TRBV15
clone size: .
D gene: .
CDR3 protein: CATSETEAEAFF
CDR3 DNA: TGTGCCACGTCTGAGACAGAAGCTGAAGCTTTCTTT

J gene: TRBJ2-1
V gene: TRBV2
clone size: .
D gene: .
CDR3 protein: CANTITGPYNEQFF
CDR3 DNA: TGTGCCAACACAATTACAGGGCCCTACAATGAGCAGTTCTTC

J gene: TRBJ1-2
V gene: TRBV20-1
clone size: .
D gene: TRBD1
CDR3 protein: CSAQGQGAINYGYTF
CDR3 DNA: TGCAGTGCTCAAGGCCAGGGGGCCATTAACTATGGCTACACCTTC

J gene: TRBJ2-6
V gene: TRBV12-3/TRBV12-4
clone size: .
D gene: .
CDR3 protein: CASSPSDRPTGANVLTF
CDR3 DNA: TGTGCCAGCAGCCCTTCTGACAGACCCACTGGGGCCAACGTCCTGACTTTC

J gene: TRBJ2-7
V gene: TRBV6-5
clone size: .
D gene: .
CDR3 protein: CASSSLTGRFLYEQYF
CDR3 DNA: TGTGCCAGCAGTTCCTTGACAGGGAGGTTTCTCTACGAGCAGTACTTC

J gene: TRBJ2-3
V gene: TRBV5-6
clone size: .
D gene: TRBD2
CDR3 protein: CASSLGASGAIRDTQYF
CDR3 DNA: TGTGCCAGCAGCTTGGGCGCTAGCGGGGCGATCAGAGATACGCAGTATTTT

J gene: TRBJ2-3
V gene: TRBV20-1
clone size: .
D gene: TRBD2
CDR3 protein: CSASNIAGGPSHTQYF
CDR3 DNA: TGCAGTGCTAGCAATATAGCGGGAGGGCCCAGCCATACGCAGTATTTT

J gene: TRBJ2-5
V gene: TRBV5-1
clone size: .
D gene: .
CDR3 protein: CASHAGVQETQYF
CDR3 DNA: TGCGCCAGCCATGCCGGCGTTCAAGAGACCCAGTACTTC

J gene: TRBJ2-1
V gene: TRBV10-3
clone size: .
D gene: .
CDR3 protein: CAISVVKGEQFF
CDR3 DNA: TGTGCCATCAGTGTAGTGAAGGGTGAGCAGTTCTTC

J gene: TRBJ2-3
V gene: TRBV7-2
clone size: once
D gene: .
CDR3 protein: CASSLGGPVRRFNTDTQYF
CDR3 DNA: TGTGCCAGCAGCTTAGGGGGACCAGTTCGACGGTTTAACACAGATACGCAGTATTTT

J gene: TRBJ2-3
V gene: TRBV4-3
clone size: .
D gene: .
CDR3 protein: CASSQEDRDTQYF
CDR3 DNA: TGCGCCAGCAGCCAAGAGGACCGAGATACGCAGTATTTT

J gene: TRBJ1-2
V gene: TRBV9
clone size: .
D gene: TRBD1
CDR3 protein: CASSVGGGTGATNYGYTF
CDR3 DNA: TGTGCCAGCAGCGTAGGAGGCGGGACAGGAGCTACTAACTATGGCTACACCTTC

J gene: TRBJ2-1
V gene: TRBV5-1
clone size: .
D gene: TRBD1
CDR3 protein: CASRSGQGAVDEQFF
CDR3 DNA: TGCGCCAGCAGATCAGGACAGGGGGCTGTAGATGAGCAGTTCTTC

J gene: TRBJ2-3
V gene: TRBV29-1
clone size: .
D gene: .
CDR3 protein: CSVEDPQDTQYF
CDR3 DNA: TGCAGCGTTGAAGACCCCCAGGATACGCAGTATTTT

J gene: TRBJ2-4
V gene: TRBV12-3/TRBV12-4
clone size: few
D gene: .
CDR3 protein: CASTERWRGGMGNIQYF
CDR3 DNA: TGTGCCAGCACCGAACGCTGGAGGGGGGGCATGGGAAACATTCAGTACTTC

J gene: TRBJ2-1
V gene: TRBV20-1
clone size: .
D gene: TRBD2
CDR3 protein: CSALKAGGTYNEQFF
CDR3 DNA: TGCAGTGCCCTAAAGGCGGGAGGGACCTACAATGAGCAGTTCTTC

J gene: TRBJ2-1
V gene: TRBV27
clone size: .
D gene: .
CDR3 protein: CASSLLGFGHINEQFF
CDR3 DNA: TGTGCCAGCAGTTTACTGGGGTTCGGACATATCAATGAGCAGTTCTTC

J gene: TRBJ2-3
V gene: TRBV12-3/TRBV12-4
clone size: few
D gene: TRBD1
CDR3 protein: CASSGRDSPYGDTQYF
CDR3 DNA: TGTGCCAGCAGTGGACGGGACAGCCCCTATGGTGATACGCAGTATTTT

J gene: TRBJ2-7
V gene: TRBV10-2
clone size: .
D gene: TRBD1
CDR3 protein: CASSEAATGLEQYF
CDR3 DNA: TGCGCCAGCAGTGAGGCGGCGACAGGGCTCGAGCAGTACTTC

J gene: TRBJ2-1
V gene: TRBV21-1
clone size: .
D gene: .
CDR3 protein: CASSKKGGHNNEQFF
CDR3 DNA: TGTGCCAGCAGCAAAAAGGGGGGACACAACAATGAGCAGTTCTTC

J gene: TRBJ2-3
V gene: TRBV5-5
clone size: .
D gene: TRBD2
CDR3 protein: CASSLVLAGGTDTQYF
CDR3 DNA: TGTGCCAGCAGCTTGGTACTAGCGGGAGGTACAGATACGCAGTATTTT

J gene: TRBJ2-1
V gene: TRBV7-8
clone size: .
D gene: .
CDR3 protein: CASSHNPGDRRTVFRYNEQFF
CDR3 DNA: TGTGCCAGCAGCCATAACCCCGGTGACAGGCGCACCGTTTTTAGATACAATGAGCAGTTCTTC

J gene: TRBJ2-1
V gene: TRBV7-2
clone size: .
D gene: .
CDR3 protein: CASSLVQTDEQFF
CDR3 DNA: TGTGCCAGCAGCTTAGTGCAGACTGATGAGCAGTTCTTC

J gene: TRBJ2-1
V gene: TRBV4-1
clone size: .
D gene: .
CDR3 protein: CASSGDPGSYNEQFF
CDR3 DNA: TGCGCCAGCAGCGGAGACCCCGGCTCGTACAATGAGCAGTTCTTC

J gene: TRBJ1-6
V gene: TRBV9
clone size: once
D gene: .
CDR3 protein: CASSVEGNSYNSPLHF
CDR3 DNA: TGTGCCAGCAGCGTAGAGGGAAACTCCTATAATTCACCCCTCCACTTT

J gene: TRBJ2-5
V gene: TRBV2
clone size: once
D gene: .
CDR3 protein: CASRFLGEVQETQYF
CDR3 DNA: TGTGCCAGCAGATTCTTAGGAGAAGTCCAAGAGACCCAGTACTTC

J gene: TRBJ2-5
V gene: TRBV5-1
clone size: .
D gene: TRBD2
CDR3 protein: CASLPHPGLAVQETQYF
CDR3 DNA: TGCGCCAGCTTGCCGCATCCGGGACTAGCGGTACAAGAGACCCAGTACTTC

J gene: TRBJ2-7
V gene: TRBV25-1
clone size: .
D gene: TRBD2
CDR3 protein: CASSEGLAGVRGYEQYF
CDR3 DNA: TGTGCCAGCAGTGAGGGACTAGCGGGAGTAAGGGGTTACGAGCAGTACTTC

J gene: TRBJ1-2
V gene: TRBV10-3
clone size: few
D gene: .
CDR3 protein: CAISERETGPYGYTF
CDR3 DNA: TGTGCCATCAGTGAGAGGGAAACAGGGCCCTATGGCTACACCTTC

J gene: TRBJ2-1
V gene: TRBV9
clone size: .
D gene: .
CDR3 protein: CASSVGRYDEQFF
CDR3 DNA: TGTGCCAGCAGCGTAGGCCGTTATGATGAGCAGTTCTTC

J gene: TRBJ1-1
V gene: TRBV29-1
clone size: .
D gene: TRBD1
CDR3 protein: CSFGQEYTEAFF
CDR3 DNA: TGCAGCTTCGGACAGGAGTACACTGAAGCTTTCTTT

J gene: TRBJ2-5
V gene: TRBV10-3
clone size: .
D gene: .
CDR3 protein: CAIMPGGAETQYF
CDR3 DNA: TGTGCCATCATGCCGGGTGGGGCAGAGACCCAGTACTTC

J gene: TRBJ1-5
V gene: TRBV20-1
clone size: .
D gene: .
CDR3 protein: CSASEAVYSNQPQHF
CDR3 DNA: TGCAGTGCTAGCGAGGCGGTGTATAGCAATCAGCCCCAGCATTTT

J gene: TRBJ1-2
V gene: TRBV4-3
clone size: .
D gene: .
CDR3 protein: CASSQDFGGIYGYTF
CDR3 DNA: TGCGCCAGCAGCCAAGATTTTGGTGGAATCTATGGCTACACCTTC

J gene: TRBJ2-7
V gene: TRBV13
clone size: .
D gene: .
CDR3 protein: CASSLDHGSSYEQYF
CDR3 DNA: TGTGCCAGCAGCTTAGATCACGGCAGCTCCTACGAGCAGTACTTC

J gene: TRBJ1-5
V gene: TRBV21-1
clone size: few
D gene: .
CDR3 protein: CASSAFQTPQGRNQPQHF
CDR3 DNA: TGTGCCAGCAGCGCCTTCCAAACCCCACAGGGACGCAATCAGCCCCAGCATTTT

J gene: TRBJ2-3
V gene: TRBV27
clone size: .
D gene: .
CDR3 protein: CASSFTGVTDTQYF
CDR3 DNA: TGTGCCAGCAGTTTCACGGGGGTCACAGATACGCAGTATTTT

J gene: TRBJ1-3
V gene: TRBV20-1
clone size: .
D gene: .
CDR3 protein: CSARPGQLELGNTIYF
CDR3 DNA: TGCAGTGCTAGACCTGGGCAGCTGGAACTTGGAAACACCATATATTTT

J gene: TRBJ2-7
V gene: TRBV7-2
clone size: .
D gene: .
CDR3 protein: CASSSGHGHEQYF
CDR3 DNA: TGTGCCAGCAGCTCGGGACACGGCCACGAGCAGTACTTC

J gene: TRBJ2-7
V gene: TRBV6-2/TRBV6-3
clone size: .
D gene: TRBD2
CDR3 protein: CASPMRGDRRYEQYF
CDR3 DNA: TGTGCCAGCCCAATGCGGGGGGACCGCCGCTACGAGCAGTACTTC

J gene: TRBJ2-7
V gene: TRBV29-1
clone size: .
D gene: .
CDR3 protein: CSVEFFEQRYEQYF
CDR3 DNA: TGCAGCGTTGAATTTTTTGAGCAGCGCTACGAGCAGTACTTC

J gene: TRBJ2-5
V gene: TRBV12-3/TRBV12-4
clone size: many
D gene: .
CDR3 protein: CASSPRGETQYF
CDR3 DNA: TGTGCCAGCAGTCCCCGGGGGGAGACCCAGTACTTC

J gene: TRBJ2-5
V gene: TRBV13
clone size: .
D gene: .
CDR3 protein: CASSPTLRETQYF
CDR3 DNA: TGTGCCAGCAGCCCGACGTTGAGGGAGACCCAGTACTTC

J gene: TRBJ1-4
V gene: TRBV21-1
clone size: .
D gene: .
CDR3 protein: CASSFERGQFTSNEKLFF
CDR3 DNA: TGTGCCAGCAGCTTCGAACGGGGACAGTTCACCTCTAATGAAAAACTGTTTTTT